These 9 T cell receptor beta chains were all obtained from the same sample, sequenced in a study of blood T cell repertoires in COVID-19. Data came from immunoSEQ multiplex PCR; TCRdb stores just in-frame clones and leaves some out. This sample has about 280,000 clones; 88% occur once, and the top ten carry 2% to 2.5%. The sample consisted of PBMCs or T cells enriched from blood (not recorded which). These receptors originate from a woman between 55 and 75 years old in a cohort exposed to, infected with or recovered from COVID-19 (not recorded which).

The chain couples TRBV5-1 to TRBJ2-1, with 8 bases that match TRBD1. V shed 2 bases, J shed 8 bases, and the junction held 15 bases outside the gene matches. Germline lookup yields CDR1 SGHRS and CDR2 YFSETQ. CDR3 length: 17 residues. The CDR3 sequence: CASSFADRAPSQDEQFF. CDR3 sequence (DNA): TGCGCCAGCAGCTTCGCGGACAGGGCCCCGTCCCAGGATGAGCAGTTCTTC.

The chain joins TRBV28 to TRBJ1-5, with D possibly matching TRBD1 (6 bases). Trimming stripped 6 bases from V and 0 bases from J, with 21 bases between. Germline-derived CDR1 and CDR2 are MDHEN and SYDVKM. The CDR3 extends over 18 amino acids. The CDR3 sequence is CASRIVSGGARSNQPQHF. CDR3 DNA sequence: TGTGCCAGCAGAATAGTTTCGGGGGGGGCGCGTAGCAATCAGCCCCAGCATTTT.

This chain connects TRBV6-5 to TRBJ2-3; 7 positions match TRBD2. The germline V gene encodes CDR1 MNHEY and CDR2 SVGAGI. The CDR3 contains 12 residues. The CDR3 DNA follows: TGTTCGGTGGGGGGGGTAACAGATACGCAGTATTTT. The encoded protein is CSVGGVTDTQYF.

The chain uses TRBV5-1 and TRBJ2-3; 12 bases fit TRBD2. CDR1 is SGHRS, CDR2 YFSETQ, per germline. The CDR3 loop spans 18 amino acids. J was trimmed by 1 base and V by 6 bases; bases with no gene match: 12. The CDR3 DNA follows: TGCGCCAGCACCTTCGCTAGCGGGAGGGCGCTAGGCACAGATACGCAGTATTTT. It is translated as CASTFASGRALGTDTQYF.

The genes are TRBV19 and TRBJ2-7; 12 positions match TRBD2. There are 15 residues in the CDR3. Losses at the gene ends were 4 bases for V and 2 bases for J; bases not matched to a gene: 3. Germline loops: CDR1 LNHDA, CDR2 SQIVND (reference sequence). This CDR3 reads CASSKGLAGPYEQYF. CDR3 coding DNA: TGTGCCAGTAGTAAGGGACTAGCGGGTCCCTACGAGCAGTACTTC.

The chain couples TRBV5-1 to TRBJ2-7; D might be TRBD1 (7 bases). CDR1 is SGHRS and CDR2 is YFSETQ in the germline V gene. V was clipped by 1 base and J by 3 bases, with 8 bases between them. CDR3 length: 13 residues. The CDR3 protein is CASSLQGGYEQYF. In DNA form, the CDR3 reads TGCGCCAGCAGCTTGCAGGGGGGCTACGAGCAGTACTTC.

This chain links TRBV10-2 with TRBJ1-3; 11 positions match TRBD1. V lost 6 bases and J lost 0; bases outside the gene matches: 4. The germline gives CDR1 WSHSY, CDR2 SAAADI. The length of the CDR3 is 16 residues. CDR3 residues: CASRSGTGGSGNTIYF. In DNA, the CDR3 is TGCGCCAGCAGATCCGGGACAGGGGGCTCTGGAAACACCATATATTTT.

This clone was detected only a few times. This chain links TRBV29-1 with TRBJ1-1, with 7 bases that match TRBD1. The CDR3 totals 12 residues. Germline V gives CDR1 SQVTM, CDR2 ANQGSEA. After removal of 3 bases from V and 3 bases from J, the junction contained 1 base not matched to a gene. CDR3 amino acids: CSVETGYTEAFF. The DNA for the CDR3 is TGCAGCGTTGAGACAGGGTACACTGAAGCTTTCTTT.

The V and J genes are TRBV7-6 and TRBJ2-3, with a possible D match to TRBD2 (6 bases). The CDR3 is made up of 15 amino acids. Between the trimmed V and J ends, which lost 2 bases and 4 bases, there was a span of 13 bases. The germline gives CDR1 SGHVS, CDR2 FNYEAQ. The CDR3 sequence: CASSLSGAMADTQYF. As DNA, the CDR3 is TGTGCCAGCAGCTTATCGGGAGCCATGGCAGATACGCAGTATTTT.